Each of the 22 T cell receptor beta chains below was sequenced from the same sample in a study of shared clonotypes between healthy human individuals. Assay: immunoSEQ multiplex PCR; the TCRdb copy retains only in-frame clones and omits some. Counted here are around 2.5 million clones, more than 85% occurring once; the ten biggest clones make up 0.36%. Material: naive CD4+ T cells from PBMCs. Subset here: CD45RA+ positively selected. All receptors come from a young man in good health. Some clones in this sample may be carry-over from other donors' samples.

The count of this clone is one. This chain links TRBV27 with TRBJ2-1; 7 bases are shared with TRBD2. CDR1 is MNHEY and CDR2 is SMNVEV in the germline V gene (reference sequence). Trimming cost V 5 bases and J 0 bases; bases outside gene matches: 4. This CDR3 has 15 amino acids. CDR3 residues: CASSPERDSYNEQFF. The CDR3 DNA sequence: TGTGCCAGCAGTCCGGAGCGGGACTCCTACAATGAGCAGTTCTTC.

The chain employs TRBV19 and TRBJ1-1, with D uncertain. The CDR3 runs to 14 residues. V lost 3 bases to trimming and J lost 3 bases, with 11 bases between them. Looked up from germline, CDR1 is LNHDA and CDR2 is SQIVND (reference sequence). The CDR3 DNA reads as TGTGCCAGTAGTATCTTGGGTTTCGACACTGAAGCTTTCTTT. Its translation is CASSILGFDTEAFF. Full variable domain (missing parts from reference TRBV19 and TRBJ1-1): DGGITQSPKYLFRKEGQNVTLSCEQNLNHDAMYWYRQDPGQGLRLIYYSQIVNDFQKGDIAEGYSVSREKKESFPLTVTSAQKNPTAFYLCASSILGFDTEAFFGQGTRLTVV.

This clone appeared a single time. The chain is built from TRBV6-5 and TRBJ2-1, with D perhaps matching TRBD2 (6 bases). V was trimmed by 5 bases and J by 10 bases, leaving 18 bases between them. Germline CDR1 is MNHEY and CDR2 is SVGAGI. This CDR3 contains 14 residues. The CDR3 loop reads CASSPPLDAGEQFF. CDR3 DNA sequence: TGTGCCAGCAGTCCCCCACTTGACGCGGGGGAGCAGTTCTTC.

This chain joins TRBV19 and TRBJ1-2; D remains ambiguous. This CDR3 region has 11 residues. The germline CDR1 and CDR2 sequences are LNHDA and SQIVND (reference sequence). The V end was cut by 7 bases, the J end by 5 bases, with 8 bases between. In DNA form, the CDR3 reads TGTGCCAGTACCTCGGAGTATGGCTACACCTTC. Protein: CASTSEYGYTF.

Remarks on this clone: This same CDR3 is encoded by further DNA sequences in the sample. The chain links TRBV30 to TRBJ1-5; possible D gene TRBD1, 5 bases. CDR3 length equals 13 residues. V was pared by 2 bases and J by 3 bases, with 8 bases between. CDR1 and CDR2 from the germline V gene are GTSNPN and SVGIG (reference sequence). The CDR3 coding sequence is TGTGCCTGGAGTAGGGGCCTCAATCAGCCCCAGCATTTT. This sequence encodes CAWSRGLNQPQHF.

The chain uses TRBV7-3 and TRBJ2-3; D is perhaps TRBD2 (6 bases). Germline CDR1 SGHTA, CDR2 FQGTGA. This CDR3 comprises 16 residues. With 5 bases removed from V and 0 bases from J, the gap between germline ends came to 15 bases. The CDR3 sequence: CASSTGVAASTDTQYF. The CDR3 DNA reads TGTGCCAGCAGCACCGGTGTAGCGGCCAGCACAGATACGCAGTATTTT. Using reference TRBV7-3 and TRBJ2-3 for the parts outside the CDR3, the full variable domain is GAGVSQTPSNKVTEKGKYVELRCDPISGHTALYWYRQSLGQGPEFLIYFQGTGAADDSGLPNDRFFAVRPEGSVSTLKIQRTERGDSAVYLCASSTGVAASTDTQYFGPGTRLTVL.

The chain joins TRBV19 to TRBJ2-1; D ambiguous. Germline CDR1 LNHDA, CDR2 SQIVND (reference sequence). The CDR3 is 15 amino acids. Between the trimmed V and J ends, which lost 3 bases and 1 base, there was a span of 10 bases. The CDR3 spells CASSIWPESYNEQFF. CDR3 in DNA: TGTGCCAGTAGTATTTGGCCCGAATCCTACAATGAGCAGTTCTTC.

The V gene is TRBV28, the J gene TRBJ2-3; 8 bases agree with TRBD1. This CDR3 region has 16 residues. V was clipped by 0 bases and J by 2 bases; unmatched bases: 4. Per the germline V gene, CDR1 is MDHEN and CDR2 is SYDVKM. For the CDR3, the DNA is TGTGCCAGCAGTTTATGGTACAGGGGGGACACAGATACGCAGTATTTT. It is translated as CASSLWYRGDTDTQYF.

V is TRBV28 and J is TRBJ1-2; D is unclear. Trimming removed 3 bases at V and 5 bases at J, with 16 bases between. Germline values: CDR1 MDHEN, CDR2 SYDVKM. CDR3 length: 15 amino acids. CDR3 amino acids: CASSFLAGLLYGYTF. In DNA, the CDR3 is TGTGCCAGCAGTTTTCTGGCCGGCCTACTGTATGGCTACACCTTC.

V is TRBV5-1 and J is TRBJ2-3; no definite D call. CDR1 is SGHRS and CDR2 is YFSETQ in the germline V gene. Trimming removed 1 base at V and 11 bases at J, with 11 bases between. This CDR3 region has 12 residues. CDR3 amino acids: CASSLIGDKQYF. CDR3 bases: TGCGCCAGCAGCTTGATTGGAGACAAGCAGTATTTT.

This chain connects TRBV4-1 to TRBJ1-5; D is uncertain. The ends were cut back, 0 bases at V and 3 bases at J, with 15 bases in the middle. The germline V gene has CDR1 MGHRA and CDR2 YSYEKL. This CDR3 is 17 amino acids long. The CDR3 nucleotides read TGCGCCAGCAGCCAAGAAGGCGGTAGGGCGGTCAATCAGCCCCAGCATTTT. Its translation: CASSQEGGRAVNQPQHF.

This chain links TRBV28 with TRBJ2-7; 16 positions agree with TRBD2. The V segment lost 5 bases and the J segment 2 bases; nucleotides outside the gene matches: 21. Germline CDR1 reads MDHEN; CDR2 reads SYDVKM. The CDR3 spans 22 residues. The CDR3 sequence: CASSLSPVEIGTSGRAAYEQYF. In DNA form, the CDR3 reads TGTGCCAGCAGTCTCTCCCCAGTCGAGATCGGGACTAGCGGGAGGGCTGCCTACGAGCAGTACTTC.

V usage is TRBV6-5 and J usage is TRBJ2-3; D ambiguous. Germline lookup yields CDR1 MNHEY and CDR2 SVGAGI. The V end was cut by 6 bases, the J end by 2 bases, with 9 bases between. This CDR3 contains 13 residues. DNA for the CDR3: TGTGCCAGCAGGCCGGCTAACACAGATACGCAGTATTTT. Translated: CASRPANTDTQYF.

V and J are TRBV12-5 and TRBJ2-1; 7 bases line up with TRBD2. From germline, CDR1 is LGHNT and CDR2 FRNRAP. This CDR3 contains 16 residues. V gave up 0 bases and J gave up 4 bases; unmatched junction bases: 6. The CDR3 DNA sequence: TGTGCTAGTGGTTTGGTAGCGTCTAGCGGATACAATGAGCAGTTCTTC. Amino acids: CASGLVASSGYNEQFF.

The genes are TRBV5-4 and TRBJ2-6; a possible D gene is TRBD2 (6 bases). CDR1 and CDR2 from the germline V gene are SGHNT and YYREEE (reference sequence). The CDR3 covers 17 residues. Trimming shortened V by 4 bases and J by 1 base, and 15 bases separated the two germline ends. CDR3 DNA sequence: TGTGCCAGCAGCCCGGTCCGGGAGCTGTCTGGGGCCAACGTCCTGACTTTC. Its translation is CASSPVRELSGANVLTF. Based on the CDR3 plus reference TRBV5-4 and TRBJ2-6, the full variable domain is ETGVTQSPTHLIKTRGQQVTLRCSSQSGHNTVSWYQQALGQGPQFIFQYYREEENGRGNFPPRFSGLQFPNYSSELNVNALELDDSALYLCASSPVRELSGANVLTFGAGSRLTVL.

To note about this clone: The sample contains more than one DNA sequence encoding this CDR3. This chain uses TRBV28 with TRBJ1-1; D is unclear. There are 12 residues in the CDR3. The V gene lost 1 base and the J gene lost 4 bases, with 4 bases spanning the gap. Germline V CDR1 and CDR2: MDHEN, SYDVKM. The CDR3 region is CASSLSGTEAFF. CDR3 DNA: TGTGCCAGCAGTTTATCGGGCACTGAAGCTTTCTTT.

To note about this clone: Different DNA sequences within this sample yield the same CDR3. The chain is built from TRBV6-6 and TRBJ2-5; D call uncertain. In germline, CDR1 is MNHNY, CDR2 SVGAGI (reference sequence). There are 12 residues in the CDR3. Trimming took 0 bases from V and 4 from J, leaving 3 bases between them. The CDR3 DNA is TGTGCCAGCAGTTACTCGTTAGAGACCCAGTACTTC. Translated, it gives CASSYSLETQYF.

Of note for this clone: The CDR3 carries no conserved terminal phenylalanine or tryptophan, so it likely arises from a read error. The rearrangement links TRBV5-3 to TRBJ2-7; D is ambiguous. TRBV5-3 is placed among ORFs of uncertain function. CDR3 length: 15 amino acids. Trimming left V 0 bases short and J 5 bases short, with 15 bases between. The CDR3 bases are TGTGCCAGAAGCTTGGTCCAAACTAACAACCACGAGCAGTACCTC. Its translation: CARSLVQTNNHEQYL.

As DNA, the CDR3 is TGTGCCAGCAGCCCCCACGGAGGGCAGGGGGGAAACACCATATATTTT. Encoded protein: CASSPHGGQGGNTIYF. The V gene is TRBV7-3, the J gene TRBJ1-3; perhaps TRBD1 as D (6 bases). The length of the CDR3 is 16 residues. V was pared by 5 bases and J by 4 bases, with 18 bases between. The germline V gene encodes CDR1 SGHTA and CDR2 FQGTGA.

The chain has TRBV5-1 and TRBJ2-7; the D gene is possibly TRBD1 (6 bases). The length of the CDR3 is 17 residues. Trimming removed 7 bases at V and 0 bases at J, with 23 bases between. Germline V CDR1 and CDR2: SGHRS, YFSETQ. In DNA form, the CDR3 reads TGCGCCAGCCGAGGGGGTTCTAACCCAGTGGGCTCCTACGAGCAGTACTTC. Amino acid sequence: CASRGGSNPVGSYEQYF.

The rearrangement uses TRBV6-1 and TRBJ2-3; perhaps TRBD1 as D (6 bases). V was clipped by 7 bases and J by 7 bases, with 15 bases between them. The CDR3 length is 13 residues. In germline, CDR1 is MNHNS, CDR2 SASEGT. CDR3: CASISLGAYTQYF. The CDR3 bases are TGTGCCAGCATATCGCTGGGGGCGTATACGCAGTATTTT.

CDR3 region: CASSQIWGGPYEQYF. The DNA for the CDR3 is TGTGCCAGCAGCCAAATCTGGGGGGGGCCCTACGAGCAGTACTTC. The chain combines TRBV11-3 with TRBJ2-7; maybe TRBD2 (7 bases). Germline values: CDR1 SGHNT, CDR2 YENEEA. The CDR3 covers 15 residues. V lost 5 bases, J lost 2 bases, and 16 bases lay in between.